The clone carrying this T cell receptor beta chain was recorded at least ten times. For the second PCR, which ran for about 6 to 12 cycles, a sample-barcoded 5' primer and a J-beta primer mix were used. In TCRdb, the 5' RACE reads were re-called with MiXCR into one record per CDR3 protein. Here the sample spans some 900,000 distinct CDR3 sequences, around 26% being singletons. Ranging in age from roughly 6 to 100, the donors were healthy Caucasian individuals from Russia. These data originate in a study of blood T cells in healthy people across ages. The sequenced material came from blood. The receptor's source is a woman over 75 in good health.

The CDR3 sequence: CASSLSGLVSSETQYF. DNA for the CDR3: TGTGCCAGCAGTTTGAGTGGACTAGTCTCATCGGAGACCCAGTACTTC. The chain has TRBV28 and TRBJ2-5, with 7 bases identical to TRBD2. Germline CDR1 reads MDHEN; CDR2 reads SYDVKM. Germline trimming cut 3 bases from V and 5 bases from J; bases unmatched to any gene: 12. The CDR3 extends over 16 amino acids. Based on the CDR3 plus reference TRBV28 and TRBJ2-5, the full variable domain is DVKVTQSSRYLVKRTGEKVFLECVQDMDHENMFWYRQDPGLGLRLIYFSYDVKMKEKGDIPEGYSVSREKKERFSLILESASTNQTSMYLCASSLSGLVSSETQYFGPGTRLLVL.